What follows are 25 T cell receptor beta chains derived from one specimen sequenced in a study of shared clonotypes between healthy human individuals. Some clones are missing from TCRdb's copy, which holds only in-frame ones; the method was immunoSEQ multiplex PCR. This sample yields about 1 million clones, of which about three quarters are seen a single time; 1.4% belongs to the top ten. The sample taken for sequencing was memory CD4+ T cells sorted from blood. Subset of the sample: CD45RA-negative fraction. Receptors originate from a man aged 18 to 30 in good health.

This clone was counted only a few times. The V and J genes are TRBV5-4 and TRBJ1-2; weak D call: TRBD1 (6 bases). Germline values: CDR1 SGHNT, CDR2 YYREEE (reference sequence). The CDR3 is 14 amino acids. V lost 3 bases to trimming and J lost 3 bases, with 12 bases between them. The CDR3 region is CASSYGGGDYGYTF. The CDR3 DNA sequence: TGTGCCAGCAGCTACGGAGGGGGTGACTATGGCTACACCTTC. Filled out from reference TRBV5-4 and TRBJ1-2, the complete variable domain reads ETGVTQSPTHLIKTRGQQVTLRCSSQSGHNTVSWYQQALGQGPQFIFQYYREEENGRGNFPPRFSGLQFPNYSSELNVNALELDDSALYLCASSYGGGDYGYTFGSGTRLTVV.

The J gene is TRBJ2-2, the V gene TRBV7-2; D gene uncertain. The CDR3 extends over 14 amino acids. Between the trimmed V and J ends, which lost 8 bases and 1 base, there was a span of 11 bases. Germline-derived CDR1 and CDR2 are SGHTA and FQGNSA. CDR3 coding DNA: TGTGCCAGCCCCCCCGGGCAGAACACCGGGGAGCTGTTTTTT. As protein: CASPPGQNTGELFF.

The rearrangement uses TRBV4-3 and TRBJ1-2, with TRBD1 as a possible D gene (6 bases). Trimming shortened V by 1 base and J by 7 bases, and 13 bases separated the two germline ends. In germline, CDR1 is LGHNA, CDR2 YSLEER. This CDR3 region has 14 residues. Here the CDR3 DNA reads TGCGCCAGCAGCCAAGTGGAGGGGGAGGGTGGCTACACCTTC. Its protein is CASSQVEGEGGYTF.

V and J are TRBV9 and TRBJ1-2; D is possibly TRBD1 (5 bases). This CDR3 contains 16 residues. CDR1 is SGDLS and CDR2 is YYNGEE in the germline V gene. V lost 4 bases to trimming and J lost 0 bases, with 16 bases between them. The CDR3 region is CASSSPRGRTNYGYTF. The CDR3 DNA sequence: TGTGCCAGCAGCTCCCCCCGGGGGAGGACTAACTATGGCTACACCTTC.

The sample holds one count of this clone. This sequence joins TRBV6-1 and TRBJ2-2; D is possibly TRBD2 (5 bases). Trimming left V 5 bases short and J 1 base short, with 11 bases between. CDR1 and CDR2 from the germline V gene are MNHNS and SASEGT. CDR3 length: 15 amino acids. Written as DNA, the CDR3 is TGTGCCAGCAGTCCTCAGCGGATGAACACCGGGGAGCTGTTTTTT. Its translation is CASSPQRMNTGELFF.

This chain joins TRBV18 and TRBJ1-2, with 7 bases matching TRBD1. The V gene's germline CDR1 is KGHSH and CDR2 LQKENI. V lost 2 bases to trimming and J lost 8 bases; unmatched junction nucleotides: 8. The CDR3 totals 14 residues. The CDR3 sequence is CASSPNGRGQGYTF. CDR3 DNA sequence: TGTGCCAGCTCACCAAATGGCAGGGGACAGGGCTACACCTTC.

The V gene is TRBV5-1, the J gene TRBJ2-7; no definite D call. V gave up 0 bases and J gave up 1 base, with 14 bases separating them. The CDR3 totals 16 residues. From germline, CDR1 is SGHRS and CDR2 YFSETQ. Here the CDR3 reads CASSLDGLNPSYEQYF. CDR3 nucleotides: TGCGCCAGCAGCTTGGACGGGTTAAATCCGTCCTACGAGCAGTACTTC.

The chain couples TRBV2 to TRBJ2-7; TRBD2 matches 14 bases. CDR3 length: 13 amino acids. The germline V gene has CDR1 SNHLY and CDR2 FYNNEI. The ends lost 5 bases at V and 11 bases at J; junction bases unmatched: 5. This CDR3 reads CASSRLAGGIKYF. The CDR3 region has the DNA TGTGCCAGCAGTAGACTAGCGGGAGGGATCAAGTACTTC.

The chain uses TRBV11-1 and TRBJ2-7; weak D call: TRBD2 (7 bases). The CDR3 has 14 amino acids. In germline, CDR1 is SGHAT, CDR2 FQDESV (reference sequence). V shed 3 bases and J shed 2 bases, with 11 bases lying between them. The CDR3 sequence: CASSFLRGPYEQYF. CDR3 nucleotides: TGTGCCAGCAGCTTCCTGCGGGGGCCCTACGAGCAGTACTTC.

V gene TRBV7-2 combines with J gene TRBJ2-6; D not certain. Germline CDR1 reads SGHTA; CDR2 reads FQGNSA. V lost 5 bases to trimming and J lost 2 bases, with 13 bases between them. The CDR3 covers 16 residues. CDR3 in amino acids: CASSLSGDPGANVLTF. In DNA, the CDR3 is TGTGCCAGCAGCCTCTCCGGCGATCCTGGGGCCAACGTCCTGACTTTC.

J is TRBJ2-7 and V is TRBV7-2, with TRBD2 as a possible D gene (5 bases). Trimming stripped 5 bases from V and 10 bases from J, with 12 bases between. Per germline, CDR1 SGHTA and CDR2 FQGNSA. The CDR3 loop spans 11 amino acids. The CDR3 loop reads CASSPGIRQYF. The CDR3 DNA reads TGTGCCAGCAGCCCGGGGATTCGACAGTACTTC.

The V call is TRBV4-3, the J call TRBJ2-3; 9 bases map to TRBD1. The CDR3 is made up of 15 amino acids. Germline loops: CDR1 LGHNA, CDR2 YSLEER. V lost 8 bases to trimming and J lost 2 bases; unmatched junction nucleotides: 8. Here the CDR3 reads CASGNRDRDTDTQYF. CDR3 nucleotide sequence: TGCGCCAGCGGGAACCGGGACAGGGACACAGATACGCAGTATTTT.

The genes are TRBV10-1 and TRBJ1-1, with TRBD1 matching over 11 bases. The length of the CDR3 is 15 residues. The ends lost 5 bases at V and 7 bases at J; junction bases unmatched: 9. CDR1 is WNHNN and CDR2 is SYGVQD in the germline V gene (reference sequence). CDR3 protein: CASSNLGQGAGEAFF. In nucleotides, the CDR3 is TGCGCCAGCAGTAACCTCGGACAGGGGGCGGGTGAAGCTTTCTTT.

The chain carries TRBV7-2 and TRBJ1-1; 7 bases align to TRBD1. The length of the CDR3 is 13 residues. The V segment lost 0 bases and the J segment 8 bases; nucleotides outside the gene matches: 3. Per the germline V gene, CDR1 is SGHTA and CDR2 is FQGNSA. The CDR3 DNA reads TGTGCCAGCAGCTTAGCAAAGGGGGCGGAAGCTTTCTTT. Protein sequence: CASSLAKGAEAFF.

This clone was observed at least ten times. The rearrangement uses TRBV2 and TRBJ1-1, with 9 bases fitting TRBD1. From germline, CDR1 is SNHLY and CDR2 FYNNEI. V lost 7 bases, J lost 0 bases, and 3 bases stayed unmatched. The CDR3 covers 14 residues. For the CDR3, the DNA is TGTGCCAGCACCGGACAGGGGATGAACACTGAAGCTTTCTTT. Residues: CASTGQGMNTEAFF.

V and J are TRBV11-3 and TRBJ2-1; 11 nucleotides match TRBD2. V gave up 5 bases and J gave up 8 bases; unmatched junction bases: 8. This CDR3 contains 15 residues. The germline V gene has CDR1 SGHNT and CDR2 YENEEA. CDR3 nucleotide sequence: TGTGCCAGCAGCGACGGGACTAGCGGTCGGGATGAGCAGTTCTTC. Translated, it gives CASSDGTSGRDEQFF.

J is TRBJ1-6 and V is TRBV5-4; D is ambiguous. V lost 0 bases and J 7 bases, leaving 8 bases between the germline ends. The CDR3 spans 14 residues. Germline values: CDR1 SGHNT, CDR2 YYREEE (reference sequence). This chain's CDR3 is CASSLEQINSPLHF. The CDR3 DNA follows: TGTGCCAGCAGCTTGGAACAGATCAATTCACCCCTCCACTTT.

The sample holds a few counts of this clone. This same CDR3 is encoded by further DNA sequences in the sample. The rearrangement joins TRBV6-5 to TRBJ2-7, with TRBD1 matching over 7 bases. Germline-derived CDR1 and CDR2 are MNHEY and SVGAGI. V shed 2 bases and J 3 bases; nucleotides not matched to a gene: 1. The CDR3 is 13 residues long. The CDR3 DNA reads as TGTGCCAGCAGTTACAGACAGGGCTACGAGCAGTACTTC. Protein sequence: CASSYRQGYEQYF.

This chain connects TRBV28 to TRBJ2-6; tentatively, D is TRBD1 or TRBD2 (5 bases each). This CDR3 contains 15 residues. V was shortened by 6 bases and J by 4 bases, with 13 bases between the two germline ends. CDR1 is MDHEN, CDR2 SYDVKM, per germline. The CDR3, as DNA: TGTGCCAGCAGAGAGGGGCAGATAGGGGCCAACGTCCTGACTTTC. It encodes CASREGQIGANVLTF.

This clone came up a few times. The J gene is TRBJ1-6, the V gene TRBV6-5; D is unclear. The CDR3 sequence is 13 residues long. V was clipped by 5 bases and J by 10 bases, with 12 bases between them. Germline CDR1 and CDR2: MNHEY and SVGAGI. The CDR3 sequence is CASSTLTGSPLHF. The CDR3 region has the DNA TGTGCCAGCAGTACCCTCACGGGATCACCCCTCCACTTT.

The chain recombines TRBV6-6 with TRBJ1-4; D is unresolved. Germline V gene sequence: CDR1 MNHNY, CDR2 SVGAGI (reference sequence). The CDR3 runs 13 residues. V dropped 6 bases and J dropped 8 bases, with 13 bases sitting between them. The CDR3 sequence is CASSSLPGEKLFF. In DNA form, the CDR3 reads TGTGCCAGCAGCAGTCTCCCGGGGGAAAAACTGTTTTTT.

A single count supports this clone. The gene calls are TRBV2 and TRBJ2-7, with TRBD2 matching over 9 bases. The V gene end was trimmed by 3 bases and the J gene end by 2 bases; junction bases not matched to a gene: 17. This CDR3 region has 19 residues. Germline loops: CDR1 SNHLY, CDR2 FYNNEI. As DNA, the CDR3 is TGTGCCAGCAGTGATCAACAGGGGTGGACTAGCGTATTGACCTACGAGCAGTACTTC. It is translated as CASSDQQGWTSVLTYEQYF.

The rearrangement uses TRBV10-3 and TRBJ2-3; D may correspond to TRBD1 or TRBD2 (5 bases each). CDR1 is ENHRY and CDR2 is SYGVKD in the germline V gene. V lost 8 bases, J lost 4 bases, and 16 bases lay in between. CDR3 length equals 14 residues. This CDR3 reads CAIREPRESDTQYF. CDR3 sequence (DNA): TGTGCCATCCGGGAACCCAGGGAATCAGATACGCAGTATTTT.

This clone has at least ten counts. The V call is TRBV6-5, the J call TRBJ1-5; TRBD1 is a possible D gene (5 bases). V gave up 6 bases and J gave up 2 bases, with 14 bases separating them. The germline gives CDR1 MNHEY, CDR2 SVGAGI. This CDR3 is 15 amino acids long. This CDR3 is CASSLGGFGNQPQHF. In DNA, the CDR3 is TGTGCCAGCAGCCTCGGGGGGTTTGGCAATCAGCCCCAGCATTTT.

This clone was counted once. The chain employs TRBV18 and TRBJ1-5, with 8 positions matching TRBD1. The CDR3 spans 15 residues. Trimming cost V 3 bases and J 4 bases; bases outside gene matches: 5. The germline V gene encodes CDR1 KGHSH and CDR2 LQKENI. This CDR3 reads CASSPGQGQNQPQHF. DNA of the CDR3: TGTGCCAGCTCACCCGGACAGGGCCAAAATCAGCCCCAGCATTTT.